What follows is one T cell receptor (beta chain) and its context. Its target is not known. The data were obtained in a study of T cell responses to AZD1222 COVID-19 vaccine. Whole-study results and caveats: Repertoire sampling happened only post peak T cell response. Along spike, vaccine-associated CD4 TCRs were found throughout, with dominance at 160-218 and 743-854.

The germline V gene has CDR1 LNHDA and CDR2 SQIVND (reference sequence). The CDR3 has 14 amino acids. V shed 4 bases and J shed 5 bases, with 14 bases lying between them. Data came from immunoSEQ multiplex PCR; TCRdb stores just in-frame clones and leaves some out. The sample yields over 150,000 clones, roughly 88% seen once. The source of this sequence is an adult who received the AZD1222 COVID-19 vaccine. Sequenced here: peripheral blood, sampled 28 days after the second AZD1222 dose. The genes are TRBV19 and TRBJ1-2; D remains ambiguous. CDR3 in amino acids: CASSTRERLYGYTF. The CDR3 nucleotides are TGTGCCAGTAGTACCCGGGAGCGACTGTATGGCTACACCTTC.